The present T cell receptor beta chain was sequenced within a study of cytomegalovirus exposure and HLA in healthy donors. This clone appeared a few times. Researchers ran the PCR with 60 Vbeta and 13 Jbeta primers. Generated by immunoSEQ multiplex PCR, the TCRdb table keeps only in-frame clones and is missing some. The table shows about 120,000 clones, with roughly 78% occurring only once. This CDR3 region has 16 residues. V gave up 5 bases and J gave up 5 bases; unmatched junction bases: 5. Germline V gene lookup returns CDR1 LNHDA and CDR2 SQIVND (reference sequence). Sequencing used PBMCs. This chain uses TRBV19 with TRBJ2-3; TRBD2 aligns across 15 bases. The origin of this receptor is a man under 40 in good health and CMV-seropositive. DNA for the CDR3: TGTGCCAGTAGTGCGGGACTAGCGGGAGGAGTAGATACGCAGTATTTT. Translating it yields CASSAGLAGGVDTQYF.